This is a list of T cell receptor beta chains from one sample in a study of cytomegalovirus exposure and HLA in healthy donors. Clones were read by immunoSEQ multiplex PCR, and TCRdb kept only the in-frame ones, dropping some. In the table there are around 140,000 clones, approximately 80% of which are singletons. Sequencing input: PBMCs. The receptors shown here come from a man under 40 in good health and CMV-seropositive. Each CDR3 is given with its conserved first and last residue. D genes are given only for firm matches. Clone size is given for some rows only: seen once, a few or many times, or a class if the clone is expanded.

j_call: TRBJ2-3
clone_size: NA
v_call: TRBV7-7
cdr3_length: 16
d_call: TRBD2
cdr3_nt: TGTGCTAGCAGCCACTGGCGGGGGGGAGGGACAGATACGCAGTATTTT
cdr3_aa: CASSHWRGGGTDTQYF

j_call: TRBJ2-3
clone_size: NA
v_call: TRBV10-1
cdr3_length: 16
d_call: TRBD2
cdr3_nt: TGCGCCAGCAGTGACCCTAGCGGGGGGGCCGAAGATACGCAGTATTTT
cdr3_aa: CASSDPSGGAEDTQYF

j_call: TRBJ2-4
clone_size: NA
v_call: TRBV21-1
cdr3_length: 14
d_call: NA
cdr3_nt: TGTGCCAGCAGCAATGAGCGGGAGGTGAACATTCAGTACTTC
cdr3_aa: CASSNEREVNIQYF

j_call: TRBJ2-2
clone_size: NA
v_call: TRBV7-2
cdr3_length: 15
d_call: NA
cdr3_nt: TGTGCCAGCAGCTTAGGACCCGTGCGGACCGGGGAGCTGTTTTTT
cdr3_aa: CASSLGPVRTGELFF

j_call: TRBJ1-5
clone_size: NA
v_call: TRBV19
cdr3_length: 14
d_call: NA
cdr3_nt: TGTGCCTCCGAGTCGGGGGGTGTCAATCAGCCCCAGCATTTT
cdr3_aa: CASESGGVNQPQHF

j_call: TRBJ2-3
clone_size: NA
v_call: TRBV7-9
cdr3_length: 16
d_call: NA
cdr3_nt: TGTGCCAGCAGCTTTCATATAGGAGGTTCCACAGATACGCAGTATTTT
cdr3_aa: CASSFHIGGSTDTQYF

j_call: TRBJ1-6
clone_size: NA
v_call: TRBV6-1
cdr3_length: 10
d_call: NA
cdr3_nt: TGTGCCAGCAGTCGAGACTGTCTGCACTTT
cdr3_aa: CASSRDCLHF

j_call: TRBJ1-1
clone_size: NA
v_call: TRBV5-1
cdr3_length: 15
d_call: NA
cdr3_nt: TGCGCCAGCAGCTTGCTGGGACACGGGAACACTGAAGCTTTCTTT
cdr3_aa: CASSLLGHGNTEAFF

j_call: TRBJ2-7
clone_size: NA
v_call: TRBV2
cdr3_length: 15
d_call: TRBD1
cdr3_nt: TGTGCCAGCACCCAAGGGGACAGGGGTCCCGACGAGCAGTACTTC
cdr3_aa: CASTQGDRGPDEQYF

j_call: TRBJ2-5
clone_size: NA
v_call: TRBV27
cdr3_length: 15
d_call: TRBD1
cdr3_nt: TGTGCCAGCAGTCGGACAGGGGAGGTGGAAGAGACCCAGTACTTC
cdr3_aa: CASSRTGEVEETQYF

j_call: TRBJ1-1
clone_size: NA
v_call: TRBV14
cdr3_length: 16
d_call: TRBD1
cdr3_nt: TGTGCCAGCAGCCAGGGACCAGGGGGCCGGAAAACTGAAGCTTTCTTT
cdr3_aa: CASSQGPGGRKTEAFF

j_call: TRBJ2-1
clone_size: NA
v_call: TRBV5-1
cdr3_length: 17
d_call: NA
cdr3_nt: TGCGCCAGCAGCTTGGCGAGTTCCTCTGTGTCCTACAATGAGCAGTTCTTC
cdr3_aa: CASSLASSSVSYNEQFF

j_call: TRBJ2-1
clone_size: NA
v_call: TRBV9
cdr3_length: 14
d_call: NA
cdr3_nt: TGTGCCAGCAGCGCGTCGACAGAGAACAATGAGCAGTTCTTC
cdr3_aa: CASSASTENNEQFF

j_call: TRBJ1-1
clone_size: NA
v_call: TRBV7-6
cdr3_length: 13
d_call: NA
cdr3_nt: TGTGCCAGCAGCTTGGACAGGAACACTGAAGCTTTCTTT
cdr3_aa: CASSLDRNTEAFF

j_call: TRBJ2-7
clone_size: NA
v_call: TRBV28
cdr3_length: 17
d_call: TRBD1
cdr3_nt: TGTGCCAGCAGTTTCGTTACCCGGGACAGGGGGCGCACCGAGCAGTACTTC
cdr3_aa: CASSFVTRDRGRTEQYF

j_call: TRBJ1-5
clone_size: NA
v_call: TRBV12-5
cdr3_length: 13
d_call: NA
cdr3_nt: TGTGCTAGTGGTTTGGCAGGGTGGCAGCCCCAGCATTTT
cdr3_aa: CASGLAGWQPQHF

j_call: TRBJ1-5
clone_size: once
v_call: TRBV7-9
cdr3_length: 14
d_call: TRBD1
cdr3_nt: TGTGCCAGCAGCCAACAGGGGGGGAATCAGCCCCAGCATTTT
cdr3_aa: CASSQQGGNQPQHF

j_call: TRBJ1-4
clone_size: once
v_call: TRBV18
cdr3_length: 15
d_call: NA
cdr3_nt: TGTGCCAGCTCACCGAAAGGGGTGGATAATGAAAAACTGTTTTTT
cdr3_aa: CASSPKGVDNEKLFF

j_call: TRBJ2-7
clone_size: NA
v_call: TRBV27
cdr3_length: 13
d_call: TRBD2
cdr3_nt: TGTGCCAGCAAGGCTGGCGGGGGTAACGAGCAGTACTTC
cdr3_aa: CASKAGGGNEQYF

j_call: TRBJ1-2
clone_size: NA
v_call: TRBV7-9
cdr3_length: 14
d_call: NA
cdr3_nt: TGTGCCAGCAGCCCAAAGTCGGTTAACTATGGCTACACCTTC
cdr3_aa: CASSPKSVNYGYTF

j_call: TRBJ2-1
clone_size: few
v_call: TRBV4-1
cdr3_length: 18
d_call: TRBD1
cdr3_nt: TGCGCCAGCAGCCTCCGAAGTGCAGGGGGCAATGAGTGGAATGAGCAGTTCTTC
cdr3_aa: CASSLRSAGGNEWNEQFF

j_call: TRBJ2-2
clone_size: NA
v_call: TRBV29-1
cdr3_length: 13
d_call: NA
cdr3_nt: TGCAGCGTTGAAGAACTAGCAACCGGGGAGCTGTTTTTT
cdr3_aa: CSVEELATGELFF

j_call: TRBJ2-2
clone_size: NA
v_call: TRBV4-1
cdr3_length: 18
d_call: TRBD1
cdr3_nt: TGCGCCAGCAGCCAAGAGGGACCCGACAGGGGGCTGAACGGGGAGCTGTTTTTT
cdr3_aa: CASSQEGPDRGLNGELFF

j_call: TRBJ2-3
clone_size: NA
v_call: TRBV6-6
cdr3_length: 12
d_call: NA
cdr3_nt: TGTGCCAGCAGTCCCCTTTTAAATACGCAGTATTTT
cdr3_aa: CASSPLLNTQYF

j_call: TRBJ2-1
clone_size: NA
v_call: TRBV10-1
cdr3_length: 16
d_call: NA
cdr3_nt: TGCGCCAGCAGTGAGGGGGAGGACTCCGTAGGCAATGAGCAGTTCTTC
cdr3_aa: CASSEGEDSVGNEQFF

j_call: TRBJ2-7
clone_size: NA
v_call: TRBV18
cdr3_length: 15
d_call: TRBD1
cdr3_nt: TGTGCCAGCTCACCCGGGACAGGGGGGTCCTACGAGCAGTACTTC
cdr3_aa: CASSPGTGGSYEQYF

j_call: TRBJ2-6
clone_size: NA
v_call: TRBV7-8
cdr3_length: 18
d_call: TRBD1
cdr3_nt: TGTGCCAGCAGCGTTTTAGGGGACAGACTCTCTGGGGCCAACGTCCTGACTTTC
cdr3_aa: CASSVLGDRLSGANVLTF